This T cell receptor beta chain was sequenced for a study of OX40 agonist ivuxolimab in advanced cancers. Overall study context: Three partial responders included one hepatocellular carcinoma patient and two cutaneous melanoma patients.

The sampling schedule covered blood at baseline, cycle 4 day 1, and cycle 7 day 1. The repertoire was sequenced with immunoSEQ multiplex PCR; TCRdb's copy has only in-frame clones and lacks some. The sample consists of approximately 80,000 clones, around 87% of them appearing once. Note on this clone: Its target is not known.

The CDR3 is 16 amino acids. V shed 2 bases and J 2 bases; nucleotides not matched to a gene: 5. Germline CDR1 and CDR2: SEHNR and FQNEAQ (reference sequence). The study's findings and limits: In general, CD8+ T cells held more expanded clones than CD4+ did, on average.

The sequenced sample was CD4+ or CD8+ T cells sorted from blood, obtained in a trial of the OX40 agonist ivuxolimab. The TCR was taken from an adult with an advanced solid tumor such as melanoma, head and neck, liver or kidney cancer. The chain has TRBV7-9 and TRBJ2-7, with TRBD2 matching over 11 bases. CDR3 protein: CASSLTSGSLTYEQYF. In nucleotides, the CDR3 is TGTGCCAGCAGCTTAACTAGCGGGAGTCTCACCTACGAGCAGTACTTC. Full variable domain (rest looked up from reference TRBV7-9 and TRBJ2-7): DTGVSQNPRHKITKRGQNVTFRCDPISEHNRLYWYRQTLGQGPEFLTYFQNEAQLEKSRLLSDRFSAERPKGSFSTLEIQRTEQGDSAMYLCASSLTSGSLTYEQYFGPGTRLTVT.